The entry that follows covers one T cell receptor (beta chain) sequence. Per the study methods: How many nucleated cells were present was estimated from reference gene primer amplification. The data were produced by immunoSEQ multiplex PCR, yet TCRdb's version contains in-frame clones alone and is incomplete. V, J and clone size were drawn from that table, and D and trimming were deduced from the DNA. The sample yields around 190,000 clones, roughly 83% seen once. The sample comes from a study of blood T cell repertoires in COVID-19. The source is a man between 35 and 55 years old with acute COVID-19. The material sequenced was PBMCs or T cells enriched from blood (not recorded which).

The CDR3 region is CASSQDAGDEKLFF. CDR3 in DNA: TGTGCCAGCTCACAAGACGCGGGGGATGAAAAACTGTTTTTT. The gene calls are TRBV18 and TRBJ1-4; TRBD1 is a possible D gene (5 bases). The V end was cut by 4 bases, the J end by 6 bases, with 12 bases between. Germline loops: CDR1 KGHSH, CDR2 LQKENI. The CDR3 is 14 amino acids.